This T cell receptor beta chain was profiled in a study of T cell responses to AZD1222 COVID-19 vaccine. Study-level findings and limits: Dominant at 160-218 and 743-854, vaccine-associated CD4 TCRs also spanned spike. Reports say nearly half of spike-specific TCRs go after unmutated variant regions. At study baseline, merely five or six AZD1222 recipients were seropositive. Spike-specific TCR breadth and depth were elevated following two AZD1222 doses.

A note on this clone: Its antigen is currently unknown.

V dropped 0 bases and J dropped 4; count of bases not matched to a gene: 19. The CDR3 has 20 amino acids. CDR1 is MNHEY, CDR2 SVGEGT, per germline. Sequencing used immunoSEQ multiplex PCR; TCRdb keeps in-frame clones, though not all of them. The repertoire holds around 110,000 clones, with around 92% as singletons. V is TRBV6-2 or TRBV6-3 and J is TRBJ2-7; 9 nucleotides line up with TRBD1. Source: peripheral blood, taken on day 0 of AZD1222 vaccination. The origin of this receptor is an adult in good health. This chain's CDR3 is CASSYSIRGTFGQGSYEQYF. The CDR3 nucleotides read TGTGCCAGCAGTTACTCGATAAGGGGGACCTTCGGACAGGGGTCGTACGAGCAGTACTTC.